Described below is a single TCR beta chain sequence and its context. The antigen remains unidentified. The record originates from a study of CD8 T cells in Susac syndrome. Study observations and caveats: Acknowledgment was made by the study that its TCR sequencing and HLA analysis involved a relatively small number of individuals.

This CDR3 has 15 residues. Losses at the gene ends were 4 bases for V and 0 bases for J; bases not matched to a gene: 5. The germline V gene has CDR1 LGHNA and CDR2 YSLEER. Sequencing of TCR beta was performed on blood CD8+ and CD4+ T cells. The TEMRA cells underwent FACS enrichment, while the CD8+ and CD4+ T cells underwent negative isolation. After extraction with the RNeasy kit, roughly 0.5 to 1 ug of the RNA was reverse transcribed using random hexamers. The authors amplified TCR beta CDR3 across 54 Vbeta and 13 Jbeta using immunoSEQ multiplex PCR. TCRdb used MiXCR to reprocess the immunoSEQ multiplex PCR reads, holding one entry per CDR3 protein. The sample yields approximately 100,000 distinct CDR3 sequences, roughly 96% seen once.

The material sequenced was CD4+ T cells from PBMCs. V usage is TRBV4-3 and J usage is TRBJ1-2; TRBD1 aligns across 7 bases. This receptor was obtained from a human donor in good health. This CDR3 is CASSRSGTANYGYTF. The DNA of the CDR3 is TGCGCCAGCAGCCGATCCGGGACAGCTAACTATGGCTACACCTTC.